Reported below is one TCR beta chain. Its antigen is as yet unknown. TCRdb itself ran the 5' RACE reads through MiXCR, one entry per CDR3 protein. The data show about 350,000 distinct CDR3 sequences, with around an eighth seen just once and around 21% held by the top ten. Germline CDR1 reads LGHNA; CDR2 reads YNFKEQ. V was cut by 1 base and J by 7 bases, with 11 bases left in between. The CDR3 contains 14 residues. This record comes from a study of T-cell memory formation after mild COVID-19. Across the whole study: Largely, the TCR clusters proved donor specific. Points from the study as a whole: Those CD4+ clones that contracted were mainly in CM and EM (CD8+ ones in EMRA). Nothing showed for sure that second-wave clones peaking on day 37 were SARS-CoV-2 specific. Clones contracting day 15 to 85 were balanced CD4/CD8; later expanders leaned CD4+.

Sequenced sample: PBMCs or a T cell subset sorted from them (not recorded which). This rearrangement joins TRBV4-2 to TRBJ2-1; either TRBD1 or TRBD2 may supply D (6 bases each). The sequence derives from a man in his late teens or twenties who had mild COVID-19 (a few samples of this study predate the infection). Cell type and time point are not known. CDR3 sequence: CASSQGRGTNEQFF. CDR3 DNA: TGTGCCAGCAGCCAAGGGAGGGGGACAAATGAGCAGTTCTTC.